A selection of T cell receptor beta chains follows, all from one sample in a study of blood T cell repertoires in COVID-19. The protocol was immunoSEQ multiplex PCR, while the TCRdb copy is restricted to in-frame clones and leaves out a portion. The data show approximately 180,000 clones, with over 75% seen just once and approximately 11% held by the top ten. Sequenced: peripheral blood. These receptors originate from a human donor with active or convalescent COVID-19. The donor label of this sample is uncertain. Each CDR3 is given with its conserved first and last residue. Fields, in order: CDR3 length, V gene, D gene, CDR3 protein. A D gene is named only where the DNA matches it firmly.

CDR3 length: 13; V gene: TRBV12-3/TRBV12-4; D gene: -; CDR3 protein: CASSLYRTDTQYF
CDR3 length: 15; V gene: TRBV6-4; D gene: TRBD2; CDR3 protein: CASSELAGGADTQYF
CDR3 length: 16; V gene: TRBV6-5; D gene: TRBD2; CDR3 protein: CASSYSGTSHRNEQFF
CDR3 length: 14; V gene: TRBV6-5; D gene: -; CDR3 protein: CASSYSKVGGGYTF
CDR3 length: 14; V gene: TRBV9; D gene: TRBD1; CDR3 protein: CASSPRQGRYEQFF
CDR3 length: 12; V gene: TRBV10-3; D gene: -; CDR3 protein: CAISVTYNEQFF
CDR3 length: 12; V gene: TRBV6-1; D gene: -; CDR3 protein: CASSEAGQGLFF
CDR3 length: 12; V gene: TRBV12-3/TRBV12-4; D gene: -; CDR3 protein: CASSYNRDGYTF
CDR3 length: 12; V gene: TRBV10-3; D gene: -; CDR3 protein: CAISEAGETQYF
CDR3 length: 14; V gene: TRBV4-2; D gene: -; CDR3 protein: CASSQEEGDEKLFF
CDR3 length: 13; V gene: TRBV18; D gene: -; CDR3 protein: CASSPPWGNEQYF
CDR3 length: 15; V gene: TRBV6-1; D gene: -; CDR3 protein: CASSEVRGRGTEAFF
CDR3 length: 15; V gene: TRBV4-1; D gene: TRBD1; CDR3 protein: CASSLGTGRNTEAFF
CDR3 length: 15; V gene: TRBV7-2; D gene: TRBD2; CDR3 protein: CASSLESSGVDTQYF
CDR3 length: 15; V gene: TRBV6-6; D gene: -; CDR3 protein: CASRLVDVGTDTQYF
CDR3 length: 14; V gene: TRBV28; D gene: -; CDR3 protein: CASSFPQSTDTQYF
CDR3 length: 13; V gene: TRBV6-5; D gene: -; CDR3 protein: CASRSTGNQPQHF
CDR3 length: 13; V gene: TRBV30; D gene: -; CDR3 protein: CAWSGGSGQPQHF
CDR3 length: 16; V gene: TRBV5-1; D gene: TRBD2; CDR3 protein: CASSLGVAGVPDTQYF
CDR3 length: 16; V gene: TRBV10-3; D gene: TRBD2; CDR3 protein: CAITATSGGLGETQYF
CDR3 length: 15; V gene: TRBV7-6; D gene: TRBD1; CDR3 protein: CASSPGTAPYNEQFF
CDR3 length: 14; V gene: TRBV28; D gene: -; CDR3 protein: CASSIGGAQNEQFF
CDR3 length: 12; V gene: TRBV7-3; D gene: TRBD1; CDR3 protein: CASSLDRGGYTF
CDR3 length: 11; V gene: TRBV11-2; D gene: -; CDR3 protein: CASSLDYEQFF
CDR3 length: 17; V gene: TRBV15; D gene: -; CDR3 protein: CATSRGGWGSGQETQYF
CDR3 length: 15; V gene: TRBV4-3; D gene: -; CDR3 protein: CASSQDTRDYYGYTF
CDR3 length: 15; V gene: TRBV19; D gene: -; CDR3 protein: CASRRAGSSYNEQFF
CDR3 length: 15; V gene: TRBV18; D gene: -; CDR3 protein: CASSPGQIYNSPLHF
CDR3 length: 15; V gene: TRBV11-2; D gene: -; CDR3 protein: CASSLESSYTGELFF
CDR3 length: 15; V gene: TRBV4-1; D gene: -; CDR3 protein: CASSQDLLSTDTQYF
CDR3 length: 14; V gene: TRBV6-5; D gene: -; CDR3 protein: CASLLDLTGSEQYF
CDR3 length: 12; V gene: TRBV30; D gene: -; CDR3 protein: CAWRTANYGYTF
CDR3 length: 16; V gene: TRBV10-3; D gene: TRBD1; CDR3 protein: CAISTSKGQGFNGYTF
CDR3 length: 14; V gene: TRBV4-2; D gene: TRBD1; CDR3 protein: CASSQGQGRGEQYF
CDR3 length: 14; V gene: TRBV7-9; D gene: TRBD2; CDR3 protein: CASSFGLATDTQYF
CDR3 length: 17; V gene: TRBV25-1; D gene: TRBD1; CDR3 protein: CASSTGTVVSNFEKLFF
CDR3 length: 18; V gene: TRBV3-1/TRBV3-2; D gene: TRBD2; CDR3 protein: CASSQLGTRARGTETQYF
CDR3 length: 13; V gene: TRBV7-3; D gene: TRBD1; CDR3 protein: CASSPNDRDEQYF
CDR3 length: 14; V gene: TRBV5-1; D gene: TRBD1; CDR3 protein: CASSTGTAKETQYF
CDR3 length: 15; V gene: TRBV13; D gene: TRBD2; CDR3 protein: CASSPGLAAYNEQFF
CDR3 length: 13; V gene: TRBV19; D gene: -; CDR3 protein: CASSMTVNTEAFF
CDR3 length: 14; V gene: TRBV5-1; D gene: -; CDR3 protein: CASSSYRVTYEQYF
CDR3 length: 12; V gene: TRBV28; D gene: -; CDR3 protein: CASSPQEYGYTF
CDR3 length: 14; V gene: TRBV4-2; D gene: TRBD1; CDR3 protein: CASSQGTVNTEAFF
CDR3 length: 14; V gene: TRBV9; D gene: TRBD1; CDR3 protein: CASSVGDRGYGYTF
CDR3 length: 16; V gene: TRBV7-2; D gene: TRBD2; CDR3 protein: CASSLSASGAYNEQFF
CDR3 length: 15; V gene: TRBV5-1; D gene: TRBD2; CDR3 protein: CASSQGLAGDREQFF
CDR3 length: 16; V gene: TRBV4-2; D gene: -; CDR3 protein: CASSQEGGGPNYEQYF
CDR3 length: 16; V gene: TRBV4-1; D gene: -; CDR3 protein: CASSQDPGAAGNTIYF
CDR3 length: 18; V gene: TRBV9; D gene: TRBD1; CDR3 protein: CASSPTPGTGAFTDTQYF
CDR3 length: 13; V gene: TRBV28; D gene: -; CDR3 protein: CASSFNNVYEQYF
CDR3 length: 17; V gene: TRBV5-1; D gene: TRBD2; CDR3 protein: CASSLVLAGATTGELFF
CDR3 length: 15; V gene: TRBV6-1; D gene: TRBD1; CDR3 protein: CASSEGQGAVDEQFF
CDR3 length: 16; V gene: TRBV30; D gene: -; CDR3 protein: CAWSGLLSPYNSPLHF
CDR3 length: 14; V gene: TRBV11-3; D gene: TRBD1; CDR3 protein: CASSPPDRRTEAFF
CDR3 length: 15; V gene: TRBV16; D gene: TRBD1; CDR3 protein: CASSQAGTGNQPQHF
CDR3 length: 13; V gene: TRBV6-5; D gene: TRBD2; CDR3 protein: CASRTGGEETQYF
CDR3 length: 17; V gene: TRBV13; D gene: -; CDR3 protein: CASSLVTGGSSTDTQYF